A single sample is the source of the 6 T cell receptor beta chains below, sequenced in a study of Ad26.COV2.S vaccination and SARS-CoV-2 variants. Method: immunoSEQ multiplex PCR; TCRdb's copy keeps in-frame clones and lacks some. This table holds a few hundred thousand clones, about nine tenths found once. The treatment: about 20 received Ad26.COV2.S at low or high dose, single or two shots; about 5 received placebo; per-sample allocation not given. Sampling happened 63 days after the first vaccine or placebo injection. Source: peripheral blood, taken in a trial of Ad26.COV2.S vaccine versus placebo. The source of these receptors is a person aged 18-65 years who received the Ad26.COV2.S COVID-19 vaccine or a placebo.

This clone was counted between two and nine times. This same CDR3 is encoded by further DNA sequences in the sample. The chain links TRBV19 to TRBJ1-3; D might be TRBD1 (5 bases). The V and J ends lost 8 bases and 0 bases respectively, with 11 bases between them. From germline, CDR1 is LNHDA and CDR2 SQIVND (reference sequence). The CDR3 covers 14 residues. CDR3 in DNA: TGTGCCAGTTCCGGGGCGAGCTCTGGAAACACCATATATTTT. It specifies CASSGASSGNTIYF.

This rearrangement joins TRBV7-8 to TRBJ1-4; perhaps TRBD1 as D (6 bases). Germline CDR1 reads SGHVS; CDR2 reads FQNEAQ. This CDR3 has 16 residues. V was trimmed by 0 bases and J by 4 bases, leaving 12 bases between them. Here the CDR3 reads CASSLARQGNNEKLFF. As DNA, the CDR3 is TGTGCCAGCAGCTTAGCGCGCCAGGGGAATAATGAAAAACTGTTTTTT.

CDR3 DNA sequence: TGTGCCAGCGTCTACGGGTCTCACGAGCAGTACTTC. Its translation is CASVYGSHEQYF. The chain combines TRBV6-5 with TRBJ2-7, with unresolved D. Germline values: CDR1 MNHEY, CDR2 SVGAGI. V was trimmed by 8 bases and J by 5 bases, leaving 13 bases between them. The CDR3 runs to 12 residues.

The chain recombines TRBV29-1 with TRBJ1-6, with D possibly matching TRBD1 (5 bases). The CDR3 covers 15 residues. Per the germline V gene, CDR1 is SQVTM and CDR2 is ANQGSEA. V was cut by 8 bases and J by 5 bases, with 19 bases left in between. CDR3 in amino acids: CSPRSGLGHNSPLHF. In DNA form, the CDR3 reads TGCAGCCCCCGATCGGGGCTCGGCCATAATTCACCCCTCCACTTT.

The V gene is TRBV20-1, the J gene TRBJ1-1; D not certain. With 3 bases removed from V and 7 bases from J, the gap between germline ends came to 9 bases. The CDR3 contains 11 residues. Germline V gene data show CDR1 as DFQATT and CDR2 as SNEGSKA (reference sequence). The CDR3 region is CSARETDEAFF. The CDR3 DNA reads TGCAGTGCTAGGGAAACTGATGAAGCTTTCTTT.

The CDR3: CASSPGTSGAYEQYF. The CDR3 DNA sequence: TGTGCCAGCAGCCCAGGGACTAGCGGCGCCTACGAGCAGTACTTC. The gene calls are TRBV7-2 and TRBJ2-7, with 11 bases fitting TRBD2. CDR1 and CDR2 from the germline V gene are SGHTA and FQGNSA. Trimming cost V 5 bases and J 2 bases; bases outside gene matches: 5. The CDR3 length is 15 residues.